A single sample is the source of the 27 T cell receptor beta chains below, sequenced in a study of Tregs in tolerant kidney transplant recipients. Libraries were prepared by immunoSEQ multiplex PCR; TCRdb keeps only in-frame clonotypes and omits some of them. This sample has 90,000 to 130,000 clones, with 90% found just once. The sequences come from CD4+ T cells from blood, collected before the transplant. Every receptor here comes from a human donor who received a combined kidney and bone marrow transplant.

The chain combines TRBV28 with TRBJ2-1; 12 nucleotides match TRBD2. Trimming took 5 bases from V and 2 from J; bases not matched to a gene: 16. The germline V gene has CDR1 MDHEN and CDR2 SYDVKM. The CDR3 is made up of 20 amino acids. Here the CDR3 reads CASSPDRGRASGRAYNEQFF. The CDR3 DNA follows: TGTGCCAGCAGTCCTGACAGGGGGCGGGCTAGCGGGAGGGCCTACAATGAGCAGTTCTTC.

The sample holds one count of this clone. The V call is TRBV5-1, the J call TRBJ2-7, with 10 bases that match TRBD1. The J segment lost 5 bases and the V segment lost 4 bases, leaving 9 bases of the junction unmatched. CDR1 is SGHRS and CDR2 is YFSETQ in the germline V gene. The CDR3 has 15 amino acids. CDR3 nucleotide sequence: TGCGCCAGCAGCACTGCCGACAGGGGGCTCCACGAGCAGTACTTC. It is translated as CASSTADRGLHEQYF.

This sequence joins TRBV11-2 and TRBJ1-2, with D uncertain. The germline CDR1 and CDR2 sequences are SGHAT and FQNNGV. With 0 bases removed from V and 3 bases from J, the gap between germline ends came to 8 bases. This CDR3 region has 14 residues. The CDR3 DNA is TGTGCCAGCAGCTTAGACCAGCGAGACTATGGCTACACCTTC. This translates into CASSLDQRDYGYTF.

The CDR3 region has the DNA TGCGCCAGCAGCCAAGGGTGGGGGGGGGCAGATACGCAGTATTTT. Translated: CASSQGWGGADTQYF. The V gene is TRBV4-1, the J gene TRBJ2-3; 7 bases line up with TRBD2. J lost 4 bases, V lost 1 base, and 5 bases had no gene match. There are 15 residues in the CDR3. Per germline, CDR1 MGHRA and CDR2 YSYEKL.

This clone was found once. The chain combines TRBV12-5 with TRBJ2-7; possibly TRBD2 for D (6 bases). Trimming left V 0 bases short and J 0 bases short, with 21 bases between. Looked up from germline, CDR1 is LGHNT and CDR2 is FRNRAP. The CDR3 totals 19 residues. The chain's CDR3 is CASGLVIAKEGQSSYEQYF. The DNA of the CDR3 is TGTGCTAGTGGTTTGGTTATCGCAAAGGAGGGCCAGAGCTCCTACGAGCAGTACTTC.

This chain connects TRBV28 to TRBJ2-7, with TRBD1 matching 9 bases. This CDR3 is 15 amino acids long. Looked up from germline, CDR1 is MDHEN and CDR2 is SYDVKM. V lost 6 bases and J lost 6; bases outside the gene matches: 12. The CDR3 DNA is TGTGCCAGCAGATACCGGGACAGGGAGTTACGCGAGCAGTACTTC. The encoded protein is CASRYRDRELREQYF.

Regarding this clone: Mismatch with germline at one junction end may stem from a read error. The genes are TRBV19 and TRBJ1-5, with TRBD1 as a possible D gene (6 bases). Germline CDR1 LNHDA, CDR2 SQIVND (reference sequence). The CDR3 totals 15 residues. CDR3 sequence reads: CASRIGRGSNQPQHF. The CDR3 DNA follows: TGTGCCAGTAGGATAGGCAGGGGTAGCAATCAGCCCCAGCATTTT.

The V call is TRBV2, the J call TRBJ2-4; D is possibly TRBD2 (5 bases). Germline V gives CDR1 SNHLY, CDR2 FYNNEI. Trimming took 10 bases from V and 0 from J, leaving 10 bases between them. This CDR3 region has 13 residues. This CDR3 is CATGRAAKNIQYF. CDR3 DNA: TGTGCCACCGGGCGGGCAGCCAAAAACATTCAGTACTTC.

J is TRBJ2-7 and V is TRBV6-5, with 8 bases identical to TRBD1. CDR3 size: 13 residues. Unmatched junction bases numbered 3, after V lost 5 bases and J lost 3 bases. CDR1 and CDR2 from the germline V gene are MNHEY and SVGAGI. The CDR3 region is CASSRGQVYEQYF. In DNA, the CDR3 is TGTGCCAGCAGTCGGGGACAGGTCTACGAGCAGTACTTC.

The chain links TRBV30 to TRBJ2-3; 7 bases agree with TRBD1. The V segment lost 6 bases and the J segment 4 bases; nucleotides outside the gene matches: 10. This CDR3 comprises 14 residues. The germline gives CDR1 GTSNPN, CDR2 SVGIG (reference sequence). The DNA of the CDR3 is TGTGCCTGTTTTCCGACAGGGTCAGCAGATACGCAGTATTTT. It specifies CACFPTGSADTQYF.

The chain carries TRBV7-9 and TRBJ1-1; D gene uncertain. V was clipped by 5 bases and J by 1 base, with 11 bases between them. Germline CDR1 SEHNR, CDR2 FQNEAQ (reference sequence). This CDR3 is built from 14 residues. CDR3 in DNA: TGTGCCAGCAGCACATGGGCATCGAACACTGAAGCTTTCTTT. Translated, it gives CASSTWASNTEAFF.

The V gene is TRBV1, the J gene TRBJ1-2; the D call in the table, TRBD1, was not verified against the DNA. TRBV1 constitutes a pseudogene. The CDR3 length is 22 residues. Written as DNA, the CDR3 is TGCACCAGCAGCCAAGGAGGGAACCCCCAAGGGGGAACAGGGGCGTACTGGGGTGGCTACACCTTC. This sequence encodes CTSSQGGNPQGGTGAYWGGYTF.

CDR3 nucleotides: TGTGCCAGCAGCCGCGGGGGCGGCACAGATACGCAGTATTTT. This codes for CASSRGGGTDTQYF. The chain links TRBV7-7 to TRBJ2-3; possibly TRBD2 for D (7 bases). In germline, CDR1 is SSHAT, CDR2 FNYEAQ (reference sequence). Trimming removed 5 bases from V and 1 base from J, with 10 bases in between. The CDR3 length is 14 residues.

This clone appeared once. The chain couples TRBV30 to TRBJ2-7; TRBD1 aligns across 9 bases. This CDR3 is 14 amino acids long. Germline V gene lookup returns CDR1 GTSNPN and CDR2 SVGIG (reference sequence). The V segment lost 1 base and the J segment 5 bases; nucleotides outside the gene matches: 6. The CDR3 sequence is CAWSDRGLGHEQYF. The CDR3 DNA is TGTGCCTGGAGTGACAGGGGGCTCGGCCACGAGCAGTACTTC.

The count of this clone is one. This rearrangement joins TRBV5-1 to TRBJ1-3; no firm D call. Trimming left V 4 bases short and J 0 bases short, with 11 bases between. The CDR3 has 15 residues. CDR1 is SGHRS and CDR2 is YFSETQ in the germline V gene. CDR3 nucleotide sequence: TGCGCCAGCAGCCCCGAGGCGGTCTCTGGAAACACCATATATTTT. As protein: CASSPEAVSGNTIYF.

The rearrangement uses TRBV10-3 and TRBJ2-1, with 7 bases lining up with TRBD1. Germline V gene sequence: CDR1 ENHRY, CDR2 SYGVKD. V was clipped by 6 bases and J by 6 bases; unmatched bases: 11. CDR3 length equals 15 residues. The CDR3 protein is CAISPRDRSTNEQFF. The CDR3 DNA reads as TGTGCCATCAGCCCCCGGGACAGATCGACCAATGAGCAGTTCTTC.

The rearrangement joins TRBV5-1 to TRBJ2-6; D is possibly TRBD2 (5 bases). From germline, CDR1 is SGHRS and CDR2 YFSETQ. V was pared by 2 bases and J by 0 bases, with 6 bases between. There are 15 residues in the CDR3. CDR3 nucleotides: TGCGCCAGCAGCTTTGAGGGCTCTGGGGCCAACGTCCTGACTTTC. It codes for CASSFEGSGANVLTF.

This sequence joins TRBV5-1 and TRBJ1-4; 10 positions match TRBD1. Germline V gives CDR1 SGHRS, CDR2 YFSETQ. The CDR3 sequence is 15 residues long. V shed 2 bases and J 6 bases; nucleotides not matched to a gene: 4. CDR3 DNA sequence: TGCGCCAGCAGCTTTAGAGGGACAGGGGATGAAAAACTGTTTTTT. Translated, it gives CASSFRGTGDEKLFF.

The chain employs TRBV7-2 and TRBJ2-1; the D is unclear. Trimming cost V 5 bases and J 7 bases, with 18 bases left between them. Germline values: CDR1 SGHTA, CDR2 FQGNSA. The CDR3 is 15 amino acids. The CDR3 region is CASSPRATYRNEQFF. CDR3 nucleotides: TGTGCCAGCAGCCCTCGCGCTACTTACCGGAATGAGCAGTTCTTC.

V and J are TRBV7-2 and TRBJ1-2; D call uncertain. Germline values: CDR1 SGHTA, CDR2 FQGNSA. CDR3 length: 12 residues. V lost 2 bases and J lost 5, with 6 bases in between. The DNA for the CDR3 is TGTGCCAGCAGCTTACGGGGTTATGGCTACACCTTC. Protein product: CASSLRGYGYTF.

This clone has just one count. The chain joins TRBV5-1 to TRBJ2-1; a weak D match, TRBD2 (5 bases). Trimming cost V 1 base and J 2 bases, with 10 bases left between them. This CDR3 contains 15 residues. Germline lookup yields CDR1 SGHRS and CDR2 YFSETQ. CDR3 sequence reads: CASSLLTGTYNEQFF. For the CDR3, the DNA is TGCGCCAGCAGCTTGTTAACGGGGACCTACAATGAGCAGTTCTTC.

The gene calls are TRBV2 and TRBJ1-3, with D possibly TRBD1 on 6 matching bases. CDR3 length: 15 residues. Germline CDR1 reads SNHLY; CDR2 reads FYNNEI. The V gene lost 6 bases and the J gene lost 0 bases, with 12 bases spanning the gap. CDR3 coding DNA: TGTGCCAGCAGCTACCGGACAGCCTCTGGAAACACCATATATTTT. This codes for CASSYRTASGNTIYF.

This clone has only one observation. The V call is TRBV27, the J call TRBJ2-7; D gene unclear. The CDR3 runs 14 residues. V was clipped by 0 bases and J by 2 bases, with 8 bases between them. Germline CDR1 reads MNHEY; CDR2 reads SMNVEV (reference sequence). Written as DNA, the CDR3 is TGTGCCAGCAGTTTATCTGTCAGTACCTACGAGCAGTACTTC. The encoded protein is CASSLSVSTYEQYF.

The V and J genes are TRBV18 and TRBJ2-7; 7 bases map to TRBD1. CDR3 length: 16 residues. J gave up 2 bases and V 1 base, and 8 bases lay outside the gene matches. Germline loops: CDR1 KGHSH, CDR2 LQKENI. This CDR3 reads CASSPRPDRAPYEQYF. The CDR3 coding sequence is TGTGCCAGCTCACCACGACCTGACAGGGCCCCCTACGAGCAGTACTTC. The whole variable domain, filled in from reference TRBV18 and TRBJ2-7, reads NAGVMQNPRHLVRRRGQEARLRCSPMKGHSHVYWYRQLPEEGLKFMVYLQKENIIDESGMPKERFSAEFPKEGPSILRIQQVVRGDSAAYFCASSPRPDRAPYEQYFGPGTRLTVT.

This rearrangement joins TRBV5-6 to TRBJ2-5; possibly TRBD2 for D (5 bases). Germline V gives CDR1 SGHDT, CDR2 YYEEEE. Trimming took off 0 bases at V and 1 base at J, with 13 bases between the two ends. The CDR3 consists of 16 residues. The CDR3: CASSLVIGAGQETQYF. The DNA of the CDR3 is TGTGCCAGCAGCTTGGTGATTGGCGCGGGCCAAGAGACCCAGTACTTC. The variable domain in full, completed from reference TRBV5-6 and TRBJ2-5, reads DAGVTQSPTHLIKTRGQQVTLRCSPKSGHDTVSWYQQALGQGPQFIFQYYEEEERQRGNFPDRFSGHQFPNYSSELNVNALLLGDSALYLCASSLVIGAGQETQYFGPGTRLLVL.

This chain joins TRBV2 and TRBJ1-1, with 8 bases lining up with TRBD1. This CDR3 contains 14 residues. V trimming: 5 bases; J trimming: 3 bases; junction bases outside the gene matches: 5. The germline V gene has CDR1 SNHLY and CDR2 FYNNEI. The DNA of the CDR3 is TGTGCCAGCAGTCGGGACAGGTCATACACTGAAGCTTTCTTT. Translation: CASSRDRSYTEAFF.

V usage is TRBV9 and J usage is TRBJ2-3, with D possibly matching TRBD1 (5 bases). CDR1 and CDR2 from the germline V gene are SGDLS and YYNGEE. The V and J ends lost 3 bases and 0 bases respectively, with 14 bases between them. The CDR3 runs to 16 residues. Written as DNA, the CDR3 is TGTGCCAGCAGCGACCGCGGACAACATAGCACAGATACGCAGTATTTT. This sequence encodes CASSDRGQHSTDTQYF.